This entry lists 20 T cell receptor beta chains sequenced from one sample in a study of human T cells and chemical hapten exposure. As to time point: patch test 2, 6 weeks after DPC sensitization. Treatment noted: therapeutic diphenylcyclopropenone sensitization with weekly scalp DPC. TCRdb reprocessed the RACE reads via MiXCR and lists one record per CDR3 protein. The sample contains tens of thousands of distinct CDR3 sequences, about 9.3% of which appear only once. The sequences come from whole blood, collected in connection with sensitization to the hapten diphenylcyclopropenone (DPC). Source of these receptors: a woman aged 45-60 years with alopecia areata. Some clones in this sample may be carry-over from other donors' samples.

The CDR3 nucleotides read TGTGCCAGCAGCCCCATCGGGACTAGCCCAGATACGACAGATACGCAGTATTTT. Residues: CASSPIGTSPDTTDTQYF. The chain carries TRBV7-3 and TRBJ2-3, with TRBD2 matching 9 bases. The CDR3 is made up of 18 amino acids. CDR1 is SGHTA and CDR2 is FQGTGA in the germline V gene. Losses at the gene ends were 5 bases for V and 3 bases for J; bases not matched to a gene: 15. Looking up the rest from reference TRBV7-3 and TRBJ2-3 gives the full variable domain: GAGVSQTPSNKVTEKGKYVELRCDPISGHTALYWYRQSLGQGPEFLIYFQGTGAADDSGLPNDRFFAVRPEGSVSTLKIQRTERGDSAVYLCASSPIGTSPDTTDTQYFGPGTRLTVL.

This chain joins TRBV27 and TRBJ1-6; D is perhaps TRBD1 (5 bases). V was trimmed by 3 bases and J by 9 bases, leaving 12 bases between them. The CDR3 is made up of 14 amino acids. CDR1 and CDR2 from the germline V gene are MNHEY and SMNVEV (reference sequence). The CDR3 nucleotides read TGTGCCAGCAGTTTGACAGCAATCAGTTCACCCCTCCACTTT. Its protein is CASSLTAISSPLHF.

This clonotype was counted many times. This chain links TRBV9 with TRBJ1-1; D unclear. The CDR3 length is 16 residues. V shed 0 bases and J shed 4 bases, with 16 bases lying between them. Germline CDR1 SGDLS, CDR2 YYNGEE. CDR3 amino acids: CASSVGAGQSLTEAFF. CDR3 nucleotide sequence: TGTGCCAGCAGCGTAGGGGCAGGTCAATCCCTCACTGAAGCTTTCTTT.

The V and J genes are TRBV5-4 and TRBJ1-2, with no clear D. The CDR3 runs to 15 residues. V lost 2 bases and J 4 bases, leaving 15 bases between the germline ends. Germline lookup yields CDR1 SGHNT and CDR2 YYREEE (reference sequence). The CDR3 DNA follows: TGTGCCAGCAGCTTAGGAGTAGACAAACCCTATGGCTACACCTTC. Translating gives CASSLGVDKPYGYTF.

The chain links TRBV7-6 to TRBJ2-3, with 13 nucleotides matching TRBD2. V was pared by 5 bases and J by 0 bases, with 5 bases of the junction left unmatched. The CDR3 is 17 residues long. Germline lookup yields CDR1 SGHVS and CDR2 FNYEAQ. The CDR3 is CASSPGTSGTSTDTQYF. In DNA form, the CDR3 reads TGTGCCAGCAGCCCAGGGACTAGCGGGACTAGCACAGATACGCAGTATTTT.

The V and J genes are TRBV20-1 and TRBJ1-2; 9 bases agree with TRBD1. With V trimmed by 6 bases and J by 3 bases, 5 bases remained unmatched. Germline-derived CDR1 and CDR2 are DFQATT and SNEGSKA (reference sequence). This CDR3 is built from 13 residues. The CDR3 reads CSARTGEDYGYTF. The CDR3 DNA reads as TGCAGTGCCCGGACAGGGGAGGACTATGGCTACACCTTC.

This clonotype occurred many times. The chain recombines TRBV12-3 or TRBV12-4 with TRBJ2-5; 7 nucleotides agree with TRBD1. The length of the CDR3 is 15 residues. Trimming took 3 bases from V and 4 from J; bases not matched to a gene: 8. CDR3 protein: CASSLGDRAGETQYF. The DNA of the CDR3 is TGTGCCAGCAGTTTGGGAGACAGGGCAGGAGAGACCCAGTACTTC.

Here the CDR3 reads CASSQRLGSIHTDTQYF. CDR3 coding DNA: TGCGCCAGCAGCCAACGCTTGGGTAGCATTCACACAGATACGCAGTATTTT. The genes are TRBV4-1 and TRBJ2-3; no clear D. V shed 2 bases and J shed 2 bases, with 17 bases lying between them. Germline V gene sequence: CDR1 MGHRA, CDR2 YSYEKL. The CDR3 extends over 17 amino acids.

This clonotype occurred a few times. The chain couples TRBV29-1 to TRBJ1-1, with TRBD1 matching over 9 bases. This CDR3 comprises 12 residues. Germline loops: CDR1 SQVTM, CDR2 ANQGSEA. V lost 7 bases to trimming and J lost 3 bases; unmatched junction nucleotides: 3. This CDR3 reads CSADRGYTEAFF. CDR3 in DNA: TGCAGCGCAGACAGGGGGTACACTGAAGCTTTCTTT.

CDR3 nucleotide sequence: TGTGCCAGCAGCTTATTGGGTTACACCGGGGAGCTGTTTTTT. Translating gives CASSLLGYTGELFF. This chain connects TRBV7-3 to TRBJ2-2; D gene uncertain. Germline loops: CDR1 SGHTA, CDR2 FQGTGA. The CDR3 runs to 14 residues. V lost 2 bases and J 3 bases, leaving 7 bases between the germline ends.

This clonotype was seen ten or more times. The genes are TRBV27 and TRBJ1-2, with D possibly TRBD1 on 5 matching bases. V lost 5 bases to trimming and J lost 4 bases, with 14 bases between them. The V gene's germline CDR1 is MNHEY and CDR2 SMNVEV (reference sequence). The CDR3 extends over 14 amino acids. This CDR3 is CASSPLRGAYGYTF. The CDR3 DNA reads TGTGCCAGCAGTCCCCTAAGGGGAGCCTATGGCTACACCTTC.

The chain combines TRBV10-3 with TRBJ1-5; the match to TRBD1 covers 7 bases. Germline V lookup: CDR1 ENHRY, CDR2 SYGVKD. The length of the CDR3 is 14 residues. V gave up 8 bases and J gave up 3 bases; unmatched junction bases: 7. The CDR3 is CAIGGTAFNQPQHF. Written as DNA, the CDR3 is TGTGCCATCGGGGGGACAGCGTTCAATCAGCCCCAGCATTTT.

This clonotype appeared a few times. The V gene is TRBV3-1, the J gene TRBJ1-2; TRBD1 agrees at 7 bases. The V segment lost 6 bases and the J segment 2 bases; nucleotides outside the gene matches: 3. Germline values: CDR1 LGHDT, CDR2 YNNKEL (reference sequence). The CDR3 runs 13 residues. CDR3 sequence reads: CASSPTGNYGYTF. The CDR3 DNA is TGTGCCAGCAGTCCGACAGGGAACTATGGCTACACCTTC.

This clonotype was picked up many times. V gene TRBV28 combines with J gene TRBJ1-1; D remains ambiguous. CDR3 length: 14 residues. CDR1 and CDR2 (germline): MDHEN, SYDVKM. The V end lost 1 base, the J end lost 1 base, and 7 bases lay between the germline ends. DNA for the CDR3: TGTGCCAGCAGTTTATATGAACGGAACACTGAAGCTTTCTTT. This codes for CASSLYERNTEAFF. The full variable domain, completed using reference TRBV28 and TRBJ1-1, is DVKVTQSSRYLVKRTGEKVFLECVQDMDHENMFWYRQDPGLGLRLIYFSYDVKMKEKGDIPEGYSVSREKKERFSLILESASTNQTSMYLCASSLYERNTEAFFGQGTRLTVV.

The sample holds one count of this clonotype. This chain joins TRBV2 and TRBJ2-7; D is unresolved. Germline lookup yields CDR1 SNHLY and CDR2 FYNNEI. The V and J ends lost 7 bases and 4 bases respectively, with 11 bases between them. This CDR3 region has 12 residues. The CDR3 DNA reads TGTGCCAGCACCATCGAGTGGTACGAGCAGTACTTC. It codes for CASTIEWYEQYF.

This clonotype was observed at least ten times. The chain recombines TRBV6-5 with TRBJ2-1, with 13 positions matching TRBD2. The trim removed 3 bases at V and 10 bases at J, leaving 6 bases unmatched. The germline CDR1 and CDR2 sequences are MNHEY and SVGAGI. This CDR3 region has 15 residues. DNA for the CDR3: TGTGCCAGCAGTTATACTAGCGGGAGGGCCGTAGAGCAGTTCTTC. Residues: CASSYTSGRAVEQFF.

This clonotype was seen repeatedly, ten times or more. The chain combines TRBV12-3 or TRBV12-4 with TRBJ1-4; D is possibly TRBD1 (5 bases). The CDR3 is 14 residues long. The V end lost 3 bases, the J end lost 8 bases, and 13 bases lay between the germline ends. The CDR3 reads CASSFGTRREKLFF. CDR3 DNA sequence: TGTGCCAGCAGTTTCGGGACGAGGAGGGAAAAACTGTTTTTT.

This clonotype was picked up many times. V gene TRBV12-3 or TRBV12-4 combines with J gene TRBJ1-1; a possible D gene is TRBD1 (6 bases). The CDR3 spans 16 residues. V was clipped by 3 bases and J by 1 base, with 15 bases between them. The CDR3 here is CASSFPRTVENTEAFF. The CDR3 nucleotides are TGTGCCAGCAGTTTCCCGAGGACAGTTGAGAACACTGAAGCTTTCTTT.

The V gene is TRBV9, the J gene TRBJ1-2, with a weak D call TRBD1 (6 bases). The CDR3 totals 16 residues. Trimming removed 0 bases at V and 8 bases at J, with 20 bases between. Germline V lookup: CDR1 SGDLS, CDR2 YYNGEE. The DNA of the CDR3 is TGTGCCAGCAGCGTAGCTGGGGGCAGTTCAGTCGGGGGCTACACCTTC. This gives the protein CASSVAGGSSVGGYTF. The full variable domain, its missing parts supplied by reference TRBV9 and TRBJ1-2, is DSGVTQTPKHLITATGQRVTLRCSPRSGDLSVYWYQQSLDQGLQFLIQYYNGEERAKGNILERFSAQQFPDLHSELNLSSLELGDSALYFCASSVAGGSSVGGYTFGSGTRLTVV.

A few counts support this clonotype. V gene TRBV3-1 combines with J gene TRBJ1-2, with D possibly being TRBD1 (6 bases). In germline, CDR1 is LGHDT, CDR2 YNNKEL (reference sequence). Trimming removed 4 bases at V and 3 bases at J, with 9 bases between. The CDR3 spans 13 residues. Written as DNA, the CDR3 is TGTGCCAGCAGCCCCGGACAGCACTATGGCTACACCTTC. Translating gives CASSPGQHYGYTF.